This T cell receptor beta chain was documented in a study of blood T cell repertoires in COVID-19. Looking at the study overall: The United States, Italy and Spain were the sources of the acute and convalescent COVID-19 samples. T cells, B-cell-depleted T cells, or PBMCs provided the cDNA or gDNA that served as material.

Clones were read by immunoSEQ multiplex PCR, and TCRdb kept only the in-frame ones, dropping some. Of 300,000 to 400,000 clones in the sample, 70% to 90% were seen once. Trimming stripped 7 bases from V and 3 bases from J, with 9 bases between. The length of the CDR3 is 13 residues. CDR1 is SNHLY and CDR2 is FYNNEI in the germline V gene. In Seattle, patients joined the study during active infection and were tracked longitudinally. Source material: peripheral blood. This sequence joins TRBV2 and TRBJ2-2; D gene uncertain. This TCR derives from a woman aged 25 to 39 with COVID-19, enrolled during active disease. DNA of the CDR3: TGTGCCAGCACTTGGAGCCACACCGGGGAGCTGTTTTTT. Amino acid sequence: CASTWSHTGELFF.